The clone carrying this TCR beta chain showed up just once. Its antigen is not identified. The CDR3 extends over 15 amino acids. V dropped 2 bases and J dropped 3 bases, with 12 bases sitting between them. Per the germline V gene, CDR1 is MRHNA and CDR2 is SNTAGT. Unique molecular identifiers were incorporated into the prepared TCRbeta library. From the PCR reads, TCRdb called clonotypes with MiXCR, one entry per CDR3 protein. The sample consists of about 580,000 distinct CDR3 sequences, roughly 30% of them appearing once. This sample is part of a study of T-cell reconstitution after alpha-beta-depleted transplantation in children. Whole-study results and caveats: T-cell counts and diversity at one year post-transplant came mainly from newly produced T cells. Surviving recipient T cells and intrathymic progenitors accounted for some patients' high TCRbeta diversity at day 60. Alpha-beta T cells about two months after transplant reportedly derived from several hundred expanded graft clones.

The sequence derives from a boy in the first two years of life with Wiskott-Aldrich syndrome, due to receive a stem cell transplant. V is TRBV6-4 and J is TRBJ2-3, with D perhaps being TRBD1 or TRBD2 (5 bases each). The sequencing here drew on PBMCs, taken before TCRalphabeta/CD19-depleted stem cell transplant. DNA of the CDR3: TGTGCCAGCAGTGACAGGAGTGGGGGTACAGATACGCAGTATTTT. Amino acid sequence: CASSDRSGGTDTQYF.